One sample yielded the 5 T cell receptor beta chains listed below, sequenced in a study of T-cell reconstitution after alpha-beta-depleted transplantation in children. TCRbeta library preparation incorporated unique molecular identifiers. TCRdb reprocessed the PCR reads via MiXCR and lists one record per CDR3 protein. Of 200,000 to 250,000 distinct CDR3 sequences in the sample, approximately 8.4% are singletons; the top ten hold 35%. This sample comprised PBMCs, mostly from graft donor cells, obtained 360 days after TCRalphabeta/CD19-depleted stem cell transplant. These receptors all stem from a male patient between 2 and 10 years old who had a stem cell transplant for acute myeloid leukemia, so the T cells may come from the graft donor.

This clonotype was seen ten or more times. CDR3 loop: CASSPPRGEGPDTQYF. For the CDR3, the DNA is TGCGCCAGCAGCCCTCCTAGGGGGGAGGGTCCAGATACGCAGTATTTT. The gene calls are TRBV5-1 and TRBJ2-3, with D perhaps TRBD2 (7 bases). The CDR3 runs 16 residues. Per the germline V gene, CDR1 is SGHRS and CDR2 is YFSETQ. The V end was cut by 4 bases, the J end by 4 bases, with 19 bases between.

CDR3 in DNA: TGTGCCAGCAAGGGGGGAACTAATGAAAAACTGTTTTTT. It encodes CASKGGTNEKLFF. V is TRBV7-9 and J is TRBJ1-4; D may be TRBD1 (6 bases). The CDR3 consists of 13 residues. Trimming took off 7 bases at V and 1 base at J, with 7 bases between the two ends. In germline, CDR1 is SEHNR, CDR2 FQNEAQ (reference sequence).

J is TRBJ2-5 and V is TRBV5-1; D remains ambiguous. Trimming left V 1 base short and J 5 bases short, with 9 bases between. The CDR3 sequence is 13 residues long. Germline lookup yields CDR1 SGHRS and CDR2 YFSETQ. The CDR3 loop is CASSLISGETQYF. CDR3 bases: TGCGCCAGCAGCTTGATATCTGGTGAGACCCAGTACTTC.

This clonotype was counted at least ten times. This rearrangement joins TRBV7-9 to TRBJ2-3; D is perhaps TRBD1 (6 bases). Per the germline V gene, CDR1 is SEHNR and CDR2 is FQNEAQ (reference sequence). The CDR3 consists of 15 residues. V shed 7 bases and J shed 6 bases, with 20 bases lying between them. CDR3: CASTRGGPGGDTQYF. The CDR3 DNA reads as TGTGCCAGCACCCGAGGGGGACCAGGTGGGGATACGCAGTATTTT.

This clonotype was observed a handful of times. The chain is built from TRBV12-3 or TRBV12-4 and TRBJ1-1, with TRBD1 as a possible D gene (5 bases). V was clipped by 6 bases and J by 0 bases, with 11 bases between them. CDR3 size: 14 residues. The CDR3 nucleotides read TGTGCCAGCAGACTAGGGGCCATGAACACTGAAGCTTTCTTT. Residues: CASRLGAMNTEAFF.